This T cell receptor beta chain emerged from a study of blood T cell repertoires in COVID-19. Method: immunoSEQ multiplex PCR; TCRdb's copy keeps in-frame clones and lacks some. The sample carries hundreds of thousands of clones, roughly 84% recorded once. There are 15 residues in the CDR3. The germline gives CDR1 SGHVS, CDR2 FQNEAQ. V was trimmed by 5 bases and J by 3 bases, leaving 14 bases between them. The sample holds a few counts of this clone. This receptor was obtained from a woman aged 18-29 years who had been exposed to COVID-19. Sequencing was carried out using PBMCs or T cells enriched from blood (not recorded which). The chain carries TRBV7-8 and TRBJ1-5, with D perhaps TRBD1 (6 bases). The CDR3 DNA reads as TGTGCCAGCAGCCCGGATGGACAGCCCAATCAGCCCCAGCATTTT. Translating gives CASSPDGQPNQPQHF. Full variable domain (remainder filled in from reference TRBV7-8 and TRBJ1-5): GAGVSQSPRYKVAKRGQDVALRCDPISGHVSLFWYQQALGQGPEFLTYFQNEAQLDKSGLPSDRFFAERPEGSVSTLKIQRTQQEDSAVYLCASSPDGQPNQPQHFGDGTRLSIL.